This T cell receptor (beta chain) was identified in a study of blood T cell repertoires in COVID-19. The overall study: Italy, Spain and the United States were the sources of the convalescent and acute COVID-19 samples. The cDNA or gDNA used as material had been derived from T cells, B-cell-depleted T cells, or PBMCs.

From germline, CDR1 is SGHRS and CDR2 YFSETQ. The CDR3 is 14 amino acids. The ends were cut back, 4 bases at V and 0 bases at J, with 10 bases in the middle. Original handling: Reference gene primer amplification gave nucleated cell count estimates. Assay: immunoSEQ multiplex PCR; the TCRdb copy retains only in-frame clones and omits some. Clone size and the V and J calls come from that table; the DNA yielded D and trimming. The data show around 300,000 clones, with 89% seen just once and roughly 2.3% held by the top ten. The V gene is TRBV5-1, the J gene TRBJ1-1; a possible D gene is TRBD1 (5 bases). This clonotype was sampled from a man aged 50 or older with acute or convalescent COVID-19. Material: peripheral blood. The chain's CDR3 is CASSPRDLNTEAFF. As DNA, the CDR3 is TGCGCCAGCAGCCCTCGGGACTTGAACACTGAAGCTTTCTTT.